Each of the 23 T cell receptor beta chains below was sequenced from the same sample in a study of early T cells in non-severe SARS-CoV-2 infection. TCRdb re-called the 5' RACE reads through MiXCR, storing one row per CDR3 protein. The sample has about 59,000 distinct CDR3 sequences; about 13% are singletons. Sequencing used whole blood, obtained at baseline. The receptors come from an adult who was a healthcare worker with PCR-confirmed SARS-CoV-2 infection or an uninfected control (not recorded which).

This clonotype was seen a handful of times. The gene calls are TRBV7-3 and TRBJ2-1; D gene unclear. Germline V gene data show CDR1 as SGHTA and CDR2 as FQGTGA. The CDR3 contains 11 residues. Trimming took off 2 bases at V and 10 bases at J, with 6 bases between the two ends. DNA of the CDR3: TGTGCCAGCAGCTTACAGGACGAGCAGTTCTTC. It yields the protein CASSLQDEQFF.

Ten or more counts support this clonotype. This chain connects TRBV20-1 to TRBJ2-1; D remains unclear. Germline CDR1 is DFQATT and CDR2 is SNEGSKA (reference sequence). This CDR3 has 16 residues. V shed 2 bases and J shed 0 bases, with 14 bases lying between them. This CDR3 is CSARPSLGSSYNEQFF. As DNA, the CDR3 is TGCAGTGCTAGACCCTCTCTGGGAAGCTCCTACAATGAGCAGTTCTTC.

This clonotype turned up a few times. The CDR3 region is CASSLAPLAGQETQYF. DNA of the CDR3: TGTGCCAGCAGCTTAGCCCCACTAGCGGGTCAAGAGACCCAGTACTTC. The V and J genes are TRBV11-1 and TRBJ2-5, with 9 positions matching TRBD2. The CDR3 spans 16 residues. Germline assignment: CDR1 SGHAT and CDR2 FQDESV (reference sequence). The V segment lost 0 bases and the J segment 2 bases; nucleotides outside the gene matches: 4.

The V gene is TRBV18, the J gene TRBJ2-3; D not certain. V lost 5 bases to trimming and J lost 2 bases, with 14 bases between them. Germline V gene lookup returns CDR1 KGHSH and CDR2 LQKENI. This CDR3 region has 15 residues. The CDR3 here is CASSALGANTDTQYF. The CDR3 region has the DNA TGTGCCAGCTCAGCCTTAGGAGCCAACACAGATACGCAGTATTTT.

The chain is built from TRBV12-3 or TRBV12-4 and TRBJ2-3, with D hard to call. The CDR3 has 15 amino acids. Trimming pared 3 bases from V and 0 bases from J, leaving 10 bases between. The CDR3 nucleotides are TGTGCCAGCAGTTTGTGGCAGGCTAGCACAGATACGCAGTATTTT. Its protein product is CASSLWQASTDTQYF.

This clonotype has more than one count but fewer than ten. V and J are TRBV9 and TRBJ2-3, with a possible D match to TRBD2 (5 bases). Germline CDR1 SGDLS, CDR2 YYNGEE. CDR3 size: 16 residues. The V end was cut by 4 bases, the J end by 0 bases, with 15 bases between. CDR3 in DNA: TGTGCCAGCAGCCTCTGGGGAGCGGCGAGCACAGATACGCAGTATTTT. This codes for CASSLWGAASTDTQYF. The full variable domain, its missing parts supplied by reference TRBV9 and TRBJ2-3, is DSGVTQTPKHLITATGQRVTLRCSPRSGDLSVYWYQQSLDQGLQFLIQYYNGEERAKGNILERFSAQQFPDLHSELNLSSLELGDSALYFCASSLWGAASTDTQYFGPGTRLTVL.

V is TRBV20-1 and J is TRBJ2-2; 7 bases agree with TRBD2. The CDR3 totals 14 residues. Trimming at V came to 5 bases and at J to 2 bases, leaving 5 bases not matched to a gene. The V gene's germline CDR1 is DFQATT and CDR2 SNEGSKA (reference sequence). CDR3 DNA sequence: TGCAGTGCTGCCCAGACTAGCAACACCGGGGAGCTGTTTTTT. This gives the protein CSAAQTSNTGELFF.

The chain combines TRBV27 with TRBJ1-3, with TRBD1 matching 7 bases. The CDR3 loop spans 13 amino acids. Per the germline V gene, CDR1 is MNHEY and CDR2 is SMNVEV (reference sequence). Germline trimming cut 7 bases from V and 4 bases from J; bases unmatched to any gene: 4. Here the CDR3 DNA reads TGTGCCAGCACCACAGGGGTCGGAAACACCATATATTTT. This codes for CASTTGVGNTIYF.

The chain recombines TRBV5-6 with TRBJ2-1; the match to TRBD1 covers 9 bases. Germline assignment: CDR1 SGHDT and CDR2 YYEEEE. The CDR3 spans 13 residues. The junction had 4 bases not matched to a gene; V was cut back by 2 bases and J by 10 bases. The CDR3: CASSLTGGREQFF. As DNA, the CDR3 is TGTGCCAGCAGCTTAACAGGGGGCCGGGAGCAGTTCTTC. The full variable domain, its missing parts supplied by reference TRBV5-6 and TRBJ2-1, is DAGVTQSPTHLIKTRGQQVTLRCSPKSGHDTVSWYQQALGQGPQFIFQYYEEEERQRGNFPDRFSGHQFPNYSSELNVNALLLGDSALYLCASSLTGGREQFFGPGTRLTVL.

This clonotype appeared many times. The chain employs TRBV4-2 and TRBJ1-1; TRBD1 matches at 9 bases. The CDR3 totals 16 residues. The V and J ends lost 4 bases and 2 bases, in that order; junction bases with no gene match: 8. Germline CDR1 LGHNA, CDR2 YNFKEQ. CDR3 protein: CASSPMSGQGNTEAFF. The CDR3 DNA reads TGTGCCAGCAGCCCGATGTCGGGACAGGGAAACACTGAAGCTTTCTTT.

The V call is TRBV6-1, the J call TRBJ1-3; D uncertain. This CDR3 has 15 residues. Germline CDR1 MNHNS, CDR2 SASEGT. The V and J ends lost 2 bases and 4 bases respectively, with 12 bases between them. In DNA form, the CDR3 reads TGTGCCAGCAGTGAATTGTGGGTTGCGGGAAACACCATATATTTT. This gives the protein CASSELWVAGNTIYF.

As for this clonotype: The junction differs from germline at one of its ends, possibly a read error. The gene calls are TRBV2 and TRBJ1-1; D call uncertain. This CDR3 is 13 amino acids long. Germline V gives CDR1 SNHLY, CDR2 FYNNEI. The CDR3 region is CAGSEDGGTEAFF. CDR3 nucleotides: TGTGCCGGCAGTGAAGACGGCGGAACTGAAGCTTTCTTT.

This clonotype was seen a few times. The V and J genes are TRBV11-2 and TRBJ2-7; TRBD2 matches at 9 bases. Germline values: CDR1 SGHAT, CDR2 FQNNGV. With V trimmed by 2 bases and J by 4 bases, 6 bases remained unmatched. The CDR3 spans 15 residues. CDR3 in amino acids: CASSLPGLAGYEQYF. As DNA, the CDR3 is TGTGCCAGCAGCTTACCGGGACTAGCAGGGTACGAGCAGTACTTC. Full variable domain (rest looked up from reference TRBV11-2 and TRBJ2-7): EAGVAQSPRYKIIEKRQSVAFWCNPISGHATLYWYQQILGQGPKLLIQFQNNGVVDDSQLPKDRFSAERLKGVDSTLKIQPAKLEDSAVYLCASSLPGLAGYEQYFGPGTRLTVT.

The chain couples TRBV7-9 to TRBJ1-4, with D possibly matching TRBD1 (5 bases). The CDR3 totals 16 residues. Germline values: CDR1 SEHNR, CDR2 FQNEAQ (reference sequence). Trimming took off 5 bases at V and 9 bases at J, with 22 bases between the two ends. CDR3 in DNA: TGTGCCAGCAGCCCCCGTACGGGGGTGGGGGTCCAAAAACTGTTTTTT. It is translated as CASSPRTGVGVQKLFF.

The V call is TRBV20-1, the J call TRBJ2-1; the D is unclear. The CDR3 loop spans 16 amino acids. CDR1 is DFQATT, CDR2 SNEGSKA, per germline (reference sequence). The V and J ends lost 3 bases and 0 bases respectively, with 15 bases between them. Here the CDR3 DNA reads TGCAGTGCTAGGGATCTTCTCGGGCTCTCCTACAATGAGCAGTTCTTC. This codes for CSARDLLGLSYNEQFF.

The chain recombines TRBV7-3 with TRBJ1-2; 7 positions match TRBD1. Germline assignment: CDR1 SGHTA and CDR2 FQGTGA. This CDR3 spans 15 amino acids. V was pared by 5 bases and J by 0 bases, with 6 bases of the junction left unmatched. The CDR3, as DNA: TGTGCCAGCAGCCGTGACAGGGCTTCTAACTATGGCTACACCTTC. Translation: CASSRDRASNYGYTF.

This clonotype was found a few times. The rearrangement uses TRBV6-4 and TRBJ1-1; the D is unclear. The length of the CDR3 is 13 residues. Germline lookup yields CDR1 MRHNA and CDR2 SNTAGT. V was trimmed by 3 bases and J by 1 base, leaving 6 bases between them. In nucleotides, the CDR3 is TGTGCCAGCAGTGAAATCCCGAACACTGAAGCTTTCTTT. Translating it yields CASSEIPNTEAFF.

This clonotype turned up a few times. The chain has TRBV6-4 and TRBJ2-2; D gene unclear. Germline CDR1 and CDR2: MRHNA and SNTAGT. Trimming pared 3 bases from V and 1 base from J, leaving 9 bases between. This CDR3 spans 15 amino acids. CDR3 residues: CASSDQAGNTGELFF. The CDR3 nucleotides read TGTGCCAGCAGTGATCAGGCAGGGAACACCGGGGAGCTGTTTTTT.

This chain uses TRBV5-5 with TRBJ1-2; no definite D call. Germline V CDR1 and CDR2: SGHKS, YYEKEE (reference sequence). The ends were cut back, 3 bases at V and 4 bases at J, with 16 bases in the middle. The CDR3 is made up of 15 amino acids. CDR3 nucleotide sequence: TGTGCCAGCAGCTACCAAAGGGAGGTCGGCTATGGCTACACCTTC. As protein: CASSYQREVGYGYTF. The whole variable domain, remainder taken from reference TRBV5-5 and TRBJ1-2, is DAGVTQSPTHLIKTRGQQVTLRCSPISGHKSVSWYQQVLGQGPQFIFQYYEKEERGRGNFPDRFSARQFPNYSSELNVNALLLGDSALYLCASSYQREVGYGYTFGSGTRLTVV.

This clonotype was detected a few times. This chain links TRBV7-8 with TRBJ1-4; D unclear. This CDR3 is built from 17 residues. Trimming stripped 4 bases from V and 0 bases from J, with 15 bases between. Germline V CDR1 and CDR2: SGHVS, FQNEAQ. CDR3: CASSSLSGLATNEKLFF. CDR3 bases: TGTGCCAGCAGCTCCCTTTCCGGGCTTGCAACTAATGAAAAACTGTTTTTT.

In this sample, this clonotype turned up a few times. CDR3 residues: CASRKRTSITGELFF. The CDR3 region has the DNA TGTGCCAGCAGAAAGAGGACTAGCATCACCGGGGAGCTGTTTTTT. The genes are TRBV6-1 and TRBJ2-2, with 8 bases fitting TRBD2. V dropped 6 bases and J dropped 4; count of bases not matched to a gene: 7. CDR1 MNHNS and CDR2 SASEGT come from the germline V gene. The CDR3 has 15 residues.

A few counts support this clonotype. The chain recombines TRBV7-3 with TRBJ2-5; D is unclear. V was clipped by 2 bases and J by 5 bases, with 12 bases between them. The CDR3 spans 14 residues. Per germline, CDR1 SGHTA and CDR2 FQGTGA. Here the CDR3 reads CASSLGVGLETQYF. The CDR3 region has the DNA TGTGCCAGCAGCTTAGGGGTAGGGCTGGAGACCCAGTACTTC.

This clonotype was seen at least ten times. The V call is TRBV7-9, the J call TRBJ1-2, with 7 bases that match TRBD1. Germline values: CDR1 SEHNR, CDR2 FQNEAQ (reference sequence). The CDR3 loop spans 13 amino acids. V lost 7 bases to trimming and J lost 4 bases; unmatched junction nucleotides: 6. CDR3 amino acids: CASTKGGGYGYTF. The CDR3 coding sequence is TGTGCCAGCACTAAAGGGGGCGGCTATGGCTACACCTTC.